This T cell receptor (beta chain) originates from a study of prognosis after radiotherapy for stage I lung cancer. Overall study: Roughly seven of the patients had squamous cell carcinoma tumors, while about a dozen had adenocarcinoma tumors.

This clonotype was found many times. By two-round multiplex PCR, the TCR beta CDR3 was amplified from genomic DNA. During first-round PCR, primers specific to each TRBV and TRBJ gene were used. Using its own MiXCR run on the multiplex PCR reads, TCRdb lists one record per CDR3 protein. Found here are more than 12,000 distinct CDR3 sequences, 25% to 40% of them singletons; the top ten hold around a quarter. This CDR3 spans 15 amino acids. Per germline, CDR1 KGHSH and CDR2 LQKENI. Between the trimmed V and J ends, which lost 4 bases and 0 bases, there was a span of 12 bases. The chain links TRBV18 to TRBJ1-2, with D perhaps TRBD1 (5 bases). The source was PBMCs, collected before or after stereotactic body radiation therapy (not recorded which). The sequence derives from a donor at least 50 years old with non-small cell lung cancer. The CDR3 sequence: CASSQQENPNYGYTF. DNA of the CDR3: TGTGCCAGCTCACAACAGGAGAATCCTAACTATGGCTACACCTTC.